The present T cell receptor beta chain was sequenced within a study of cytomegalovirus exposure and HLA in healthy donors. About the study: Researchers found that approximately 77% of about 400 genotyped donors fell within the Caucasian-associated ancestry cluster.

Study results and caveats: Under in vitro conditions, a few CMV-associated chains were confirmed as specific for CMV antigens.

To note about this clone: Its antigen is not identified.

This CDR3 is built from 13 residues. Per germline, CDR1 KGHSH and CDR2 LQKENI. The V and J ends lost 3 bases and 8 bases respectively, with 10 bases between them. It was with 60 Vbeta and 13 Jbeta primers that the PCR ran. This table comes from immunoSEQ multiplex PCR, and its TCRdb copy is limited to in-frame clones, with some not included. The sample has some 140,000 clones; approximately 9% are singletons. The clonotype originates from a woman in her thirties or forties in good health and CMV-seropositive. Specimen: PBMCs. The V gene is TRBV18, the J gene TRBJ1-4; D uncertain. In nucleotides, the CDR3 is TGTGCCAGCTCACCGACCCGGGAGGAAAAACTGTTTTTT. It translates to CASSPTREEKLFF.